One sample yielded the 18 T cell receptor beta chains listed below, sequenced in a study of T cell responses to AZD1222 COVID-19 vaccine. Here immunoSEQ multiplex PCR was the method, and the copy in TCRdb shows in-frame clones only, minus some. In the table there are around 130,000 clones, about 86% of which are singletons. This sample comprised peripheral blood, obtained on day 0 of AZD1222 vaccination. These receptors all come from an adult in good health.

This clone was observed a single time. The same CDR3 also results from other DNA sequences found in this sample. This chain joins TRBV12-3 or TRBV12-4 and TRBJ1-2; D not certain. This CDR3 contains 12 residues. V lost 0 bases and J lost 8, with 7 bases in between. The CDR3 nucleotides read TGTGCCAGCAGTTTAGCGGGTTACGGCTACACCTTC. This encodes CASSLAGYGYTF.

This chain connects TRBV11-2 to TRBJ2-7, with TRBD2 matching over 9 bases. CDR1 SGHAT and CDR2 FQNNGV come from the germline V gene. Trimming removed 1 base from V and 12 bases from J; junction bases left unmatched: 10. CDR3 length: 14 residues. This CDR3 reads CASSLGFGGRAMYF. CDR3 nucleotides: TGTGCCAGCAGCTTAGGTTTTGGCGGGAGGGCCATGTACTTC.

This clone appeared a few times. The gene calls are TRBV5-1 and TRBJ1-2, with D uncertain. The CDR3 sequence is 15 residues long. CDR1 SGHRS and CDR2 YFSETQ come from the germline V gene. V dropped 0 bases and J dropped 1 base, with 10 bases sitting between them. DNA of the CDR3: TGCGCCAGCAGCTTGGATGGGAGTCTTAACTATGGCTACACCTTC. It encodes CASSLDGSLNYGYTF.

The chain uses TRBV18 and TRBJ1-4; D remains ambiguous. This CDR3 is built from 17 residues. Germline V gene sequence: CDR1 KGHSH, CDR2 LQKENI. Trimming shortened V by 0 bases and J by 3 bases, and 14 bases separated the two germline ends. CDR3 DNA sequence: TGTGCCAGCTCACCACCGAAGGGCGAGGGTGCTAATGAAAAACTGTTTTTT. Its protein product is CASSPPKGEGANEKLFF.

This chain connects TRBV2 to TRBJ1-5; TRBD1 might be the D (5 bases). This CDR3 is built from 15 residues. V was cut by 0 bases and J by 5 bases, with 11 bases left in between. Germline CDR1 reads SNHLY; CDR2 reads FYNNEI. Here the CDR3 reads CASSEAGEGHQPQHF. CDR3 DNA sequence: TGTGCCAGCAGTGAAGCCGGCGAGGGGCATCAGCCCCAGCATTTT.

This clone was observed a single time. The V call is TRBV18, the J call TRBJ1-3, with 10 bases fitting TRBD1. V shed 1 base and J 4 bases; nucleotides not matched to a gene: 4. CDR1 is KGHSH, CDR2 LQKENI, per germline. The CDR3 runs to 16 residues. The CDR3 here is CASSPQDRGSGNTIYF. Written as DNA, the CDR3 is TGTGCCAGCTCACCACAGGACAGGGGGTCCGGAAACACCATATATTTT.

This chain links TRBV5-5 with TRBJ1-3; a weak D match, TRBD1 (6 bases). CDR1 SGHKS and CDR2 YYEKEE come from the germline V gene (reference sequence). Trimming shortened V by 8 bases and J by 0 bases, and 9 bases separated the two germline ends. The CDR3 contains 13 residues. The DNA of the CDR3 is TGTGCCAGTACAGGGTCCTCTGGAAACACCATATATTTT. Translated: CASTGSSGNTIYF.

V is TRBV11-1 and J is TRBJ1-1; possible D gene TRBD1, 5 bases. Trimming stripped 7 bases from V and 5 bases from J, with 17 bases between. CDR3 size: 14 residues. Germline CDR1 and CDR2: SGHAT and FQDESV (reference sequence). The DNA of the CDR3 is TGTGCCAGCACCGAGGACGGGGACTCGACTGAAGCTTTCTTT. This codes for CASTEDGDSTEAFF.

The V and J genes are TRBV29-1 and TRBJ2-5; D remains ambiguous. Germline V gene data show CDR1 as SQVTM and CDR2 as ANQGSEA. V was cut by 7 bases and J by 4 bases, with 16 bases left in between. The CDR3 has 13 residues. DNA for the CDR3: TGCAGCGCTAAAGAGAATGGCGCAGAGACCCAGTACTTC. Translated, it gives CSAKENGAETQYF.

The chain employs TRBV4-1 and TRBJ2-1; TRBD2 agrees at 10 bases. V shed 1 base, J shed 5 bases, and the junction held 11 bases outside the gene matches. Germline CDR1 reads MGHRA; CDR2 reads YSYEKL. The CDR3 sequence is 18 residues long. The CDR3 DNA reads TGCGCCAGCAGCCAAGTATTGAGGCTAGCGGGGGTCCACAATGAGCAGTTCTTC. This encodes CASSQVLRLAGVHNEQFF.

J is TRBJ1-3 and V is TRBV6-5; D is undetermined. This CDR3 region has 15 residues. Germline CDR1 and CDR2: MNHEY and SVGAGI. Trimming removed 7 bases at V and 2 bases at J, with 15 bases between. CDR3 sequence: CASTLSGATGNTIYF. The CDR3 nucleotides are TGTGCCAGCACTCTAAGTGGAGCAACTGGAAACACCATATATTTT.

V and J are TRBV4-3 and TRBJ2-3, with D maybe TRBD2 (6 bases). Trimming took 0 bases from V and 6 from J, leaving 22 bases between them. Looked up from germline, CDR1 is LGHNA and CDR2 is YSLEER. The CDR3 runs to 18 residues. The CDR3 DNA is TGCGCCAGCAGCCAAGAAAATCGAGGAGGACTATCTTTTGATACGCAGTATTTT. It specifies CASSQENRGGLSFDTQYF.

The rearrangement uses TRBV5-4 and TRBJ2-2; 11 bases agree with TRBD2. Germline V CDR1 and CDR2: SGHNT, YYREEE (reference sequence). V lost 1 base to trimming and J lost 6 bases; unmatched junction nucleotides: 5. The CDR3 length is 16 residues. CDR3 nucleotides: TGTGCCAGCAGCTTGTTTCCTAGCGGGGGGTCCGGGGAGCTGTTTTTT. It codes for CASSLFPSGGSGELFF.

The gene calls are TRBV4-1 and TRBJ2-5, with unresolved D. The CDR3 is 15 residues long. Trimming pared 2 bases from V and 1 base from J, leaving 11 bases between. CDR1 is MGHRA and CDR2 is YSYEKL in the germline V gene. The CDR3 DNA follows: TGCGCCAGCAGCCAATGGGTGGGGTCCCAAGAGACCCAGTACTTC. This encodes CASSQWVGSQETQYF.

The chain combines TRBV4-1 with TRBJ1-1, with D uncertain. Looked up from germline, CDR1 is MGHRA and CDR2 is YSYEKL. Deletions cut 4 bases from V and 6 bases from J, with 9 bases between. The CDR3 is 12 residues long. CDR3 protein: CASSPSGSEAFF. Written as DNA, the CDR3 is TGCGCCAGCAGCCCTTCAGGCTCTGAAGCTTTCTTT.

The rearrangement links TRBV5-1 to TRBJ2-2, with D perhaps matching TRBD1 or TRBD2 (5 bases each). This CDR3 has 15 residues. From germline, CDR1 is SGHRS and CDR2 YFSETQ. Trimming stripped 0 bases from V and 3 bases from J, with 9 bases between. CDR3 residues: CASSLVQGHTGELFF. The CDR3 DNA sequence: TGCGCCAGCAGCTTGGTTCAGGGACACACCGGGGAGCTGTTTTTT.

This clone occurred once. The gene calls are TRBV6-5 and TRBJ2-7, with D uncertain. The V and J ends lost 4 bases and 8 bases respectively, with 18 bases between them. Germline values: CDR1 MNHEY, CDR2 SVGAGI. CDR3 length: 14 residues. CDR3 in amino acids: CASSSGQAAPQQYF. The CDR3 DNA reads TGTGCCAGCAGTTCTGGGCAGGCGGCCCCCCAGCAGTACTTC.

The chain has TRBV12-2 and TRBJ1-1; TRBD1, as called in the table, went unchecked against the DNA. TRBV12-2 represents a pseudogene. The CDR3 extends over 18 amino acids. The CDR3 bases are TGTGCAAGTCGCATGGGACATAAGGTTGACACCATGAACACTGAAGCTTTCTTT. Its protein is CASRMGHKVDTMNTEAFF.